The rows below give T cell receptor beta chains drawn from one sample of a study of T cells in localized non-small cell lung cancer. Libraries were prepared by immunoSEQ multiplex PCR; TCRdb keeps only in-frame clonotypes and omits some of them. Seen here are roughly 71,000 clones, approximately 87% observed once, and the top ten hold around a fifth. The specimen comprised peripheral blood, sampled before any cancer treatment. The receptors derive from a male donor at least 60 years old with stage III squamous cell lung carcinoma. Both conserved end residues are part of each CDR3. D genes are given only for firm matches. Some rows have no size entry. The others give once, few or many, or a class for an expanded clone.

>TRBJ1-1|few|NA|TRBV28
TGTGCCAGCAGTCTTAGCCAGATACAGGAAGCTTTCTTT
CASSLSQIQEAFF
>TRBJ1-5|NA|NA|TRBV7-8
TGTGCCAGCAGCTTAAGGCAGGGTGGGTTCAATCAGCCCCAGCATTTT
CASSLRQGGFNQPQHF
>TRBJ2-3|NA|TRBD1|TRBV25-1
TGTGCCAGCAGTGAATCACCCAGGACAGGGGCAACAGATACGCAGTATTTT
CASSESPRTGATDTQYF
>TRBJ1-2|NA|NA|TRBV5-1
TGCGCCAGCAGCTTGGATAGCGGGGACTCGAATGGCTACACCTTC
CASSLDSGDSNGYTF
>TRBJ1-2|NA|NA|TRBV4-1
TGCGCCAGCAGCGAGTATCCCGTTAACTATGGCTACACCTTC
CASSEYPVNYGYTF
>TRBJ1-4|NA|NA|TRBV11-2
TGTGCCAGCAGCTTAGACGGAGCTAATGAAAAACTGTTTTTT
CASSLDGANEKLFF
>TRBJ2-7|NA|NA|TRBV29-1
TGCAGCGTTGGTTTTCAGGGCCCTACCTACGAGCAGTACTTC
CSVGFQGPTYEQYF
>TRBJ2-3|once|TRBD2|TRBV4-1
TGCGCCAGCAGCCAAGATAGTGCGGGGGGCCCCACAGATACGCAGTATTTT
CASSQDSAGGPTDTQYF
>TRBJ1-3|NA|NA|TRBV5-1
TGCGCCAGCAGCTTGGAATTGGCGGGGCGCGACACCATATATTTT
CASSLELAGRDTIYF
>TRBJ2-2|NA|NA|TRBV2
TGTGCCAGCAACCGACTAGGAGGCACCGGGGAGCTGTTTTTT
CASNRLGGTGELFF
>TRBJ2-3|NA|NA|TRBV6-5
TGTGCCAGCAGTCAAGGGCGGAGCACAGATACGCAGTATTTT
CASSQGRSTDTQYF
>TRBJ1-1|NA|TRBD1|TRBV5-6
TGTGCCAGCAGCTTTAACAGGGGGCAGAACACTGAAGCTTTCTTT
CASSFNRGQNTEAFF
>TRBJ1-1|NA|NA|TRBV20-1
TGCAGTGCCAAGAGGTCGACTGAAGCTTTCTTT
CSAKRSTEAFF
>TRBJ2-5|NA|TRBD2|TRBV30
TGTGCCTGGAGCCCCGGGACTAGCCAAGAGACCCAGTACTTC
CAWSPGTSQETQYF
>TRBJ2-4|few|NA|TRBV10-1
TGCGCCAGCAGTTCTGGTCCCGTAAACATTCAGTACTTC
CASSSGPVNIQYF
>TRBJ1-6|NA|NA|TRBV7-2
TGTGCCAGCAGCTTGATGGAGGTTTCACCCCTCCACTTT
CASSLMEVSPLHF
>TRBJ2-5|NA|NA|TRBV7-2
TGTGCCAGCAGCCCAACTACCTACGGGACCCAGTACTTC
CASSPTTYGTQYF
>TRBJ2-5|NA|NA|TRBV18
TGTGCCAGCTCACCAATAGTAGCCGGGGAGACCCAGTACTTC
CASSPIVAGETQYF
>TRBJ2-1|NA|NA|TRBV5-6
TGTGCCAGCAGCTTGGGTAGTCATGAGCAGTTCTTC
CASSLGSHEQFF
>TRBJ1-2|NA|NA|TRBV9
TGTGCCAGCAGCGTAGCTCCGGCTTACCATGGCTACACCTTC
CASSVAPAYHGYTF
>TRBJ2-2|once|NA|TRBV28
TGTGCCAGCTCCCCCGGGGGCAGGGTGTTTTCAAAGCTGTTTTTT
CASSPGGRVFSKLFF
>TRBJ1-5|NA|NA|TRBV30
TGTGCCTGGAGTGGCCAGGGCAGTCAGCCCCAGCATTTT
CAWSGQGSQPQHF
>TRBJ2-1|NA|TRBD1|TRBV6-1
TGTGCCAGCAGTGATCCCCTGACAGGGGGCGAGGCCAATGAGCAGTTCTTC
CASSDPLTGGEANEQFF
>TRBJ1-1|NA|NA|TRBV27
TGTGCCAGCAGTTCGGGACTGCTTCCTGGGGCTTTCTTT
CASSSGLLPGAFF
>TRBJ2-1|NA|NA|TRBV18
TGTGCCAGCTCAAAGGACGGAGGAAACAATGAGCAGTTCTTC
CASSKDGGNNEQFF
>TRBJ1-5|NA|NA|TRBV10-3
TGTGCCATCAGTGAGTCTGGCAGGGATCAGCCCCAGCATTTT
CAISESGRDQPQHF
>TRBJ2-5|NA|NA|TRBV7-2
TGTGCCAGCAGCTTAGAACCACGGGGCCGGGGGACCCAGTACTTC
CASSLEPRGRGTQYF
>TRBJ1-6|NA|NA|TRBV25-1
TGTGCCAGCAGTTCGTACGTCGATAATTCACCCCTCCACTTT
CASSSYVDNSPLHF
>TRBJ2-5|NA|NA|TRBV2
TGTGCCAGCAGCGAGGACTCCCATGAGGTGGAGACCCAGTACTTC
CASSEDSHEVETQYF
>TRBJ1-1|NA|TRBD1|TRBV5-4
TGTGCCAGCAGCCAAGTTGCCGGGACAGGTAACGCTGAAGCTTTCTTT
CASSQVAGTGNAEAFF
>TRBJ2-2|NA|TRBD1|TRBV10-1
TGCGCCAGCAGTGAAGGGGACAGGGAAACCGGGGAGCTGTTTTTT
CASSEGDRETGELFF
>TRBJ1-2|NA|TRBD1|TRBV19
TGTGCCAGTAGCCCACCCCACAGGGGCGATGGCTACACCTTC
CASSPPHRGDGYTF
>TRBJ2-5|NA|NA|TRBV29-1
TGCAGCTGCTTGTGGCGGGGTGAGACCCAGTACTTC
CSCLWRGETQYF
>TRBJ1-1|once|NA|TRBV7-8
TGTGCCAGCAGCCCCTCAAGGGTTGCGGGCATGAACACTGAAGCTTTCTTT
CASSPSRVAGMNTEAFF
>TRBJ1-1|NA|NA|TRBV10-2
TGCGCCAGCTCCGCGACTCAAATGAACACTGAAGCTTTCTTT
CASSATQMNTEAFF
>TRBJ2-1|NA|NA|TRBV6-5
TGTGCCAGCAGCCAGGGGGGATTTTACAATGAGCAGTTCTTC
CASSQGGFYNEQFF
>TRBJ1-1|NA|TRBD1|TRBV10-3
TGTGCCAGCCGGGACAGGGGCTACACTGAAGCTTTCTTT
CASRDRGYTEAFF
>TRBJ1-5|NA|NA|TRBV7-2
TGTGCCAGCAGCTTAGTTCCGGGGATGTGGCAGCCCCAGCATTTT
CASSLVPGMWQPQHF
>TRBJ1-1|NA|NA|TRBV4-2
TGTGCCAGCAGCCAAATCACGGGCTTCCTGAACACTGAAGCTTTCTTT
CASSQITGFLNTEAFF
>TRBJ2-1|NA|NA|TRBV9
TGTGCCAGCAGCGTTTTGGCGGACGACGACAATGAGCAGTTCTTC
CASSVLADDDNEQFF
>TRBJ1-4|NA|NA|TRBV5-1
TGCGCCAGCAGTAAAGGGCTGGTTTCAACTAATGAAAAACTGTTTTTT
CASSKGLVSTNEKLFF
>TRBJ2-7|NA|NA|TRBV7-8
TGTGCCAGCAGCTTAGGAGGAGGGGGCTCCTACGAGCAGTACTTC
CASSLGGGGSYEQYF
>TRBJ2-7|NA|TRBD1|TRBV6-5
TGTGCCAGCAGCTTAGGGGGCGGACCTTGGAACGAGCAGTACTTC
CASSLGGGPWNEQYF
>TRBJ2-3|NA|NA|TRBV4-3
TGCGCCAGCAGCCCCGGACTTGGGGAGGATACGCAGTATTTT
CASSPGLGEDTQYF
>TRBJ2-2|once|NA|TRBV7-2
TGTGCCAGCAGCTTGGACAGTCCGAACACCGGGGAGCTGTTTTTT
CASSLDSPNTGELFF
>TRBJ2-2|NA|TRBD1|TRBV7-9
TGTGCCAGCAGCTTAATACCGGGACAGGAGACGAACACCGGGGAGCTGTTTTTT
CASSLIPGQETNTGELFF